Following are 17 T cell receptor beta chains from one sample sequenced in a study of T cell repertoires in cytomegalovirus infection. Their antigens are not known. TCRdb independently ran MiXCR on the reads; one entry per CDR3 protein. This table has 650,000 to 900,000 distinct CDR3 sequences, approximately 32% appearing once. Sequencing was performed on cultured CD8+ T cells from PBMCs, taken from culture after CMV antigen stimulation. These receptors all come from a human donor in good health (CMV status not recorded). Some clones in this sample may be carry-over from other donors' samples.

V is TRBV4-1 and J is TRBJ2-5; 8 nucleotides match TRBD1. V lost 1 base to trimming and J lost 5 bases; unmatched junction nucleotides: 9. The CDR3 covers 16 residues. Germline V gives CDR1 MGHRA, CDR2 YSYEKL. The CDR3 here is CASSQGTGTIGETQYF. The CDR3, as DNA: TGCGCCAGCAGCCAAGGGACAGGGACCATCGGTGAGACCCAGTACTTC.

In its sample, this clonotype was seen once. CDR3 loop: CASSLSQGTATNEKLFF. As DNA, the CDR3 is TGTGCCAGCAGTTTGTCACAGGGGACCGCAACTAATGAAAAACTGTTTTTT. The chain uses TRBV6-5 and TRBJ1-4, with 7 bases identical to TRBD1. The J segment lost 0 bases and the V segment lost 4 bases, leaving 8 bases of the junction unmatched. Looked up from germline, CDR1 is MNHEY and CDR2 is SVGAGI. The CDR3 is 17 residues long.

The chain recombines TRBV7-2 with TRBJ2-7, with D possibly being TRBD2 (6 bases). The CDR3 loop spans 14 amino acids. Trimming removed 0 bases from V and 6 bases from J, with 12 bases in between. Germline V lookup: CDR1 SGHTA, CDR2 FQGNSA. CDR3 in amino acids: CASSLAAGRGEQYV. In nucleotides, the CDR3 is TGTGCCAGCAGCTTAGCGGCAGGGCGGGGCGAGCAGTACGTC.

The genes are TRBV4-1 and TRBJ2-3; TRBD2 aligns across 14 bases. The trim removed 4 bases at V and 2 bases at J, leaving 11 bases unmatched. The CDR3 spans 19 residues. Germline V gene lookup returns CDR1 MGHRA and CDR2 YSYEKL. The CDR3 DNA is TGCGCCAGCAGCCCCCGGACTAGCGGGGGGCAACTGCTCACAGATACGCAGTATTTT. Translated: CASSPRTSGGQLLTDTQYF.

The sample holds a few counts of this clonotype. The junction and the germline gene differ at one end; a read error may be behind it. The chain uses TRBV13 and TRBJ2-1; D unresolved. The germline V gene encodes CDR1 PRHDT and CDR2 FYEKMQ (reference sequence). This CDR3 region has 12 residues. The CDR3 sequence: CASSIGLNEQFF. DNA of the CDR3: TGTGCCAGCAGCATAGGTCTCAATGAGCAGTTCTTC. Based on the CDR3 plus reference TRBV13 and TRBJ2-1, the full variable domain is AAGVIQSPRHLIKEKRETATLKCYPIPRHDTVYWYQQGPGQDPQFLISFYEKMQSDKGSIPDRFSAQQFSDYHSELNMSSLELGDSALYFCASSIGLNEQFFGPGTRLTVL.

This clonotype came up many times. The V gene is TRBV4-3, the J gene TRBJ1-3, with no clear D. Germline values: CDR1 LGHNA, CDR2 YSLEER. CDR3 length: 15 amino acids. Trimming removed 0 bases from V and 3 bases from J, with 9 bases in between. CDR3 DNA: TGCGCCAGCAGCCAAGATCCCAGCTTTGGAAACACCATATATTTT. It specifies CASSQDPSFGNTIYF.

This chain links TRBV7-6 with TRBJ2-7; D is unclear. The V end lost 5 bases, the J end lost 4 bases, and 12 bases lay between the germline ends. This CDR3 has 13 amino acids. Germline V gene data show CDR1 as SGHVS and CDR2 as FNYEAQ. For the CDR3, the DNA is TGTGCCAGCAGCAAATCGGGTGGGTACGAGCAGTACGTC. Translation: CASSKSGGYEQYV.

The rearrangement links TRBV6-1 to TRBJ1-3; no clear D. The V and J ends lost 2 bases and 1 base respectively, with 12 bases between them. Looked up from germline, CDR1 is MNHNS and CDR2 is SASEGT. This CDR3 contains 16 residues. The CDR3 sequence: CASSEWKGRSGNTIYF. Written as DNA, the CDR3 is TGTGCCAGCAGTGAATGGAAGGGCCGGTCTGGAAACACCATATATTTT.

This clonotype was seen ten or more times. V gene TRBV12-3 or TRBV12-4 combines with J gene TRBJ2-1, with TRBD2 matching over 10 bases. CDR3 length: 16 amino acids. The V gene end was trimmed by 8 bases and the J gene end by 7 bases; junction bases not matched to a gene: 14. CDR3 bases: TGTGCCAGCCTCTCAGAGCGGGGGGGCCTCAAAAATGAGCAGTTCTTC. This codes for CASLSERGGLKNEQFF.

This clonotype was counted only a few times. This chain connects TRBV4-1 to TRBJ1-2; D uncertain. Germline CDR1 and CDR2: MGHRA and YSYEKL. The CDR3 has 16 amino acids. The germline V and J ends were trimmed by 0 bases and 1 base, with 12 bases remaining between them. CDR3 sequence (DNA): TGCGCCAGCAGCCAAGAGTGGGAGATAAGTAACTATGGCTACACCTTC. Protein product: CASSQEWEISNYGYTF.

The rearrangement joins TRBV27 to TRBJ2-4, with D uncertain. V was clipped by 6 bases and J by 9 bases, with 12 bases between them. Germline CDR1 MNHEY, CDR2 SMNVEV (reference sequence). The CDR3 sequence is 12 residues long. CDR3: CASSIGSGIQYF. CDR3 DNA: TGTGCCAGCAGCATAGGTTCTGGCATTCAGTACTTC.

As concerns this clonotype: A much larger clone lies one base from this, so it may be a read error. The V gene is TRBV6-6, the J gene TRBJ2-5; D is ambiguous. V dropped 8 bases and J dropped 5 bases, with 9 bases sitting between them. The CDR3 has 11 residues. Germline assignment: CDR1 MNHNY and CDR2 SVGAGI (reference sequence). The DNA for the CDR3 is TGTGCCAGCGGTAGGGTCGAGACCCAGTACTTC. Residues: CASGRVETQYF.

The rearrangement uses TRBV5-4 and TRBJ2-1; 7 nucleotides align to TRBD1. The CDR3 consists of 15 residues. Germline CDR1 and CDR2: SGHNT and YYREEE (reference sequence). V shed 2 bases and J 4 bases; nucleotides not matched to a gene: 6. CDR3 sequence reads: CASSFHRDSYNEQFF. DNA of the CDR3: TGTGCCAGCAGCTTCCACCGGGACAGTTACAATGAGCAGTTCTTC.

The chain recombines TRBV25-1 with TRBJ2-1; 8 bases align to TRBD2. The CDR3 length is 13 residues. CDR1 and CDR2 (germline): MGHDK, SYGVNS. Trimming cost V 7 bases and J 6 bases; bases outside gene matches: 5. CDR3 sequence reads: CASISGVANEQFF. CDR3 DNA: TGTGCCAGCATTAGCGGGGTGGCCAATGAGCAGTTCTTC.

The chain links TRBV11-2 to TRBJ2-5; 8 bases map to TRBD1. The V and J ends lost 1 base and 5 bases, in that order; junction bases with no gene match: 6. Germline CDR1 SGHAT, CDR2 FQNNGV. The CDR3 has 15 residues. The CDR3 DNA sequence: TGTGCCAGCAGCTTAGGTTGGCAGGGGGCTGAGACCCAGTACTTC. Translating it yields CASSLGWQGAETQYF. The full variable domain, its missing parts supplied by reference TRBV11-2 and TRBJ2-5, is EAGVAQSPRYKIIEKRQSVAFWCNPISGHATLYWYQQILGQGPKLLIQFQNNGVVDDSQLPKDRFSAERLKGVDSTLKIQPAKLEDSAVYLCASSLGWQGAETQYFGPGTRLLVL.

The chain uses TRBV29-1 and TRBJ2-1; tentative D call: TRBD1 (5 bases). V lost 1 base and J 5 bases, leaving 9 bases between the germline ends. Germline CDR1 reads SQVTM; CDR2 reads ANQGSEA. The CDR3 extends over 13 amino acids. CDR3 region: CSVEGTKNNEQFF. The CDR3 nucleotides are TGCAGCGTTGAAGGGACAAAGAACAATGAGCAGTTCTTC.

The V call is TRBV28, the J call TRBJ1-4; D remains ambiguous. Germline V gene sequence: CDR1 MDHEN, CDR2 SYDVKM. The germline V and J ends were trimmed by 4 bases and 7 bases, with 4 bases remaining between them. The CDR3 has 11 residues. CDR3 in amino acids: CASSWTEKLFF. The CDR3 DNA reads TGTGCCAGCAGTTGGACTGAAAAACTGTTTTTT. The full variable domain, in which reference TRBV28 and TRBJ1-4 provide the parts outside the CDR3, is DVKVTQSSRYLVKRTGEKVFLECVQDMDHENMFWYRQDPGLGLRLIYFSYDVKMKEKGDIPEGYSVSREKKERFSLILESASTNQTSMYLCASSWTEKLFFGSGTQLSVL.